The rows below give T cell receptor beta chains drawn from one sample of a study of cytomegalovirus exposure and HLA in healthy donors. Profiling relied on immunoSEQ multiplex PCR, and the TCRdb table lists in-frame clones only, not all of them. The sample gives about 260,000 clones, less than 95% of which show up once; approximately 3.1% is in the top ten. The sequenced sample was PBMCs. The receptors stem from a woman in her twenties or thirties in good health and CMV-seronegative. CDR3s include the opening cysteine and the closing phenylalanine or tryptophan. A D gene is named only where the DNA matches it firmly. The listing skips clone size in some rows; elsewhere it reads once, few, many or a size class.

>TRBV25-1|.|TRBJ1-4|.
TGTGCCAGCAGTGAACGGGGAACTAATGAAAAACTGTTTTTT
CASSERGTNEKLFF
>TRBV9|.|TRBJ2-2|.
TGTGCCAGCAGCGTAGGGGTCGGGAGTGTCGCCGGGGAGCTGTTTTTT
CASSVGVGSVAGELFF
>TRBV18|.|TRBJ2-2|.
TGTGCCAGCTCCCGACAACCGAACACCGGGGAGCTGTTTTTT
CASSRQPNTGELFF
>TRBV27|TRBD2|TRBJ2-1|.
TGTGCCAGCAGTCTGTGGACTAGCGGGAGGGCCAATGAGCAGTTCTTC
CASSLWTSGRANEQFF
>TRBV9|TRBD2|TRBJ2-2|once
TGTGCCAGCAGCGTTTTAGCGGGAGCCTCTTTAAACACCGGGGAGCTGTTTTTT
CASSVLAGASLNTGELFF
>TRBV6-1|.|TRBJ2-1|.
TGTGCCAGCACGAAGGGACTTTGGAATGAGCAGTTCTTC
CASTKGLWNEQFF
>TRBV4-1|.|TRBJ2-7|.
TGCGCCAGCAGCCAAGGTGCAGGGACAAGCTACGAGCAGTACTTC
CASSQGAGTSYEQYF
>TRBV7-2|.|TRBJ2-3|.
TGTGCCAGCAGCTTAGGTCGCCCCCCAGATACGCAGTATTTT
CASSLGRPPDTQYF
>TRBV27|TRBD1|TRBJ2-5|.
TGTGCCAGCAGTCTGGGACAGGTCCCATCAGAGACCCAGTACTTC
CASSLGQVPSETQYF
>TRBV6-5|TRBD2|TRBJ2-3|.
TGTGCCTCCTCAGCCCGGGAGGACGGAGATACGCAGTATTTT
CASSAREDGDTQYF
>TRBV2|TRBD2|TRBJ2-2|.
TGTGCCAGCAGTGTGGAACTAGCGGGAGCGACCGGGGAGCTGTTTTTT
CASSVELAGATGELFF
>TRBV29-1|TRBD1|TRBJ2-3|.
TGCAGCGTACCTAGGACAGGTAGCACAGATACGCAGTATTTT
CSVPRTGSTDTQYF
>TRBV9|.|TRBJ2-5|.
TGTGCCAGCAGCGTAGCTACAAGAGGGGGCCAAGAGACCCAGTACTTC
CASSVATRGGQETQYF
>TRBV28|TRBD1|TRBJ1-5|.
TGTGCCAGCAGTTCATTACTCGGACAGGGTGTTCAGCCCCAGCATTTT
CASSSLLGQGVQPQHF
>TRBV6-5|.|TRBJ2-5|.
TGTGCCAGCAGTTACTCGGACTCGGGCGAGGGGACCCAGTACTTC
CASSYSDSGEGTQYF
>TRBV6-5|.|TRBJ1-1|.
TGTGCCAGCAGTTACAGCACGGGGAACACTGAAGCTTTCTTT
CASSYSTGNTEAFF
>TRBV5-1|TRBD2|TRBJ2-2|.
TGCGCCAGCAGCTTGGTGAGCGGGATGAACACCGGGGAGCTGTTTTTT
CASSLVSGMNTGELFF
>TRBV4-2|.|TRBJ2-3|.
TGTGCCAGCAGCCAAGAAGCTAGCCCCCGCACAGATACGCAGTATTTT
CASSQEASPRTDTQYF
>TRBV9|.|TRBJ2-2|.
TGTGCCAGCAGCACTAGGACGGCGAACACCGGGGAGCTGTTTTTT
CASSTRTANTGELFF
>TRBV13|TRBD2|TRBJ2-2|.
TGTGCCAGCAGCTTATCCGGGAGGGCCTACACCGGGGAGCTGTTTTTT
CASSLSGRAYTGELFF
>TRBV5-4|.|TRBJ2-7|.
TGTGCCAGCAGCTTGGCCGGGGGCAAATACGAGCAGTACTTC
CASSLAGGKYEQYF
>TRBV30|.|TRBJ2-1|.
TGTGCCTGGAGTTACCCGGCAGGGGATGAGCAGTTCTTC
CAWSYPAGDEQFF
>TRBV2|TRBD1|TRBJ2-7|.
TGTGCCAGCAGTGAAGCACAGGGGGCGGTCGAGCAGTACTTC
CASSEAQGAVEQYF
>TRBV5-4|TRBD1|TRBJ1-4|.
TGTGCCAGCAGCTCGCGGACAGGGAGGGGTGAAAAACTGTTTTTT
CASSSRTGRGEKLFF
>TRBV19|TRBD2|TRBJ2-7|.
TGTGCCAGTAGTTGGCGACTAGCGGGAGGGCCAAACGAGCAGTACTTC
CASSWRLAGGPNEQYF
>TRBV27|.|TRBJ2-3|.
TGTGCCAGCAGGCCCCTGGGATTGGACACAGATACGCAGTATTTT
CASRPLGLDTDTQYF